This TCR beta chain was found in a study of early T cells in non-severe SARS-CoV-2 infection. In the study overall: Bulk RNA from unsorted whole blood was sequenced; chains were unpaired.

Concerning this clonotype: No antigen is known for it.

V lost 2 bases to trimming and J lost 1 base, with 15 bases between them. This CDR3 contains 17 residues. Germline CDR1 is MNHNS and CDR2 is SASEGT. Unique molecular identifiers (one per individual cDNA molecule) were attached. One entry per CDR3 protein results from TCRdb running MiXCR on the 5' RACE reads. The sample includes tens of thousands of distinct CDR3 sequences, about 13% of them seen just once. Study-wide points: Anti-spike CD8 responses were favored by VDJdb matching, which missed private and CD4 specificities.

The TCR was taken from an adult who was a healthcare worker with PCR-confirmed SARS-CoV-2 infection or an uninfected control (not recorded which). The V and J genes are TRBV6-1 and TRBJ1-5; tentatively, D is TRBD1 (5 bases). Specimen: whole blood. This chain's CDR3 is CASSETTYRLSNQPQHF. The CDR3 DNA is TGTGCCAGCAGTGAAACCACCTACAGGCTGAGCAATCAGCCCCAGCATTTT.